The source of this TCR beta chain is a study of T cells in Graves' hyperthyroidism and ophthalmopathy (dated by TCRdb to the late 2010s). The study in broad terms: Peripheral blood samples were taken at initial diagnosis, before any treatment was given. To identify distinguishing TCR V-J signatures, a discovery cohort of 100 or so patients was used, comprising some 45 with Graves' ophthalmopathy and 57 with stable Graves' hyperthyroidism. Prospective prediction of ophthalmopathy was tested in an independent validation cohort consisting of 18 hyperthyroidism patients and 15 to 17 patients who later progressed to ophthalmopathy. For training and testing, the 100 or so patients in the discovery cohort were randomly divided in a 7:3 ratio. The study also compared thyroid tissue and blood T-cell repertoires from about six Graves' hyperthyroidism patients. Once sampling was done, hyperthyroidism patients were given methimazole at a starting dose of 30 mg daily, whereas ophthalmopathy patients were given high-dose intravenous methylprednisolone. The paper reports TCR Vbeta CDR3 sequencing of more than 120 peripheral blood samples: some 41 ophthalmopathy, 70 to 85 hyperthyroidism and 17 progressor patients.

Broad study findings and their caveats: Sample size was not statistically predetermined, and blinding of investigators to group allocation was not performed. Most expanded thyroid clonotypes (frequency above 0.001) were also detected in blood, a finding suggesting that blood repertoires may reflect thyroid immune responses. In validation, the model predicted progression to ophthalmopathy a median of about 5.9 months before onset, with about 67% sensitivity and about 75% specificity. A 13 V-J signature model separated ophthalmopathy from stable hyperthyroidism, with approximately 86% sensitivity and roughly 84% specificity in cross-validation and 80%/75% in testing.

The table lists this clonotype with many counts. No antigen is known for it. Nothing much larger sits one base from this clone, and base qualities are not available. Amplification of TCR beta CDR3 regions was carried out from RNA transcripts. The first round of RT-PCR for the TCR CDR3 was performed with the HTBI primer set and the Qiagen OneStep RT-PCR kit. Libraries were constructed in a second round of multiplex PCR, after which size selection and purification were carried out. The libraries were sequenced on an Illumina HiSeq2000 using paired-end 100 bp reads. Processing in the source paper ran as follows. SOAPnuke was used to process the raw data, with reads discarded if the reads contained adapters or uncalled bases, had a mean Phred below 15, or lacked an exact constant-primer or identifier match. High-quality paired reads were merged using COPE v1.2.5, and each unique nucleotide sequence was defined as a clonotype. Clonotypes were aligned to IMGT TRBV, TRBD and TRBJ reference segments using MiTCR v1.1. The analysis was restricted to V-J combinations with a frequency above 0.0001, which together covered 99% to 99.2% of the repertoires. A TCS score was defined as the ratio of F50 (clonal expansion) to E x V (chaos), with BLOSUM62-based TCRdist applied between CDR3 peptides within each V-J. Welch's t-statistics and random forest reduced approximately 520 V-J features to 13, which were used in a naive Bayes classifier (R e1071). Through fastp at Q25 and MiXCR, TCRdb rebuilt clones from the public reads, retaining in-frame beta chains. For every CDR3 protein sequence, its rows merge into one entry that carries the most common genes and DNA. The V and J calls come from TCRdb's annotation, not from the publication. The sample has about 290,000 distinct CDR3 sequences on record, more than 10% of them singletons. The top ten constitute approximately 8.6% of the sample.

Hyperthyroidism patients were newly diagnosed, had a disease duration of under 2 months, and were aged 18 to 65 years. The study excluded patients with uncontrolled infections, other autoimmune diseases, pregnancy or lactation. Diagnoses were established on the basis of clinical symptoms, serum thyroxine and TRAb, thyroid ultrasound, and orbital computed tomography. Blood from progressor patients was drawn when they were first diagnosed with hyperthyroidism, before any ophthalmopathy symptoms appeared. Ficoll-Paque density gradient centrifugation was used to isolate PBMCs from approximately 10 ml of fresh peripheral blood. Progressor patients were initially diagnosed with Graves' hyperthyroidism and developed ophthalmopathy during follow-up. Total RNA was extracted with Trizol reagent, and quality was checked on an Agilent 2100 Bioanalyzer. The sample was blood. The sequence was obtained from a woman in her 30s with Graves' hyperthyroidism that later progressed to Graves' ophthalmopathy.

The CDR3 protein is CATCKGAREQYF. The DNA sequence reads TGTGCCACCTGCAAGGGGGCGAGAGAGCAGTACTTC. The chain was built from TRBV24-1 and TRBJ2-7; 7 central nucleotides agree with TRBD1. The junction shows trimming of 9 bases on V and 7 bases on J, and the gene matches do not reach 8 bases of it. The CDR3, cysteine through phenylalanine, is 12 amino acids long. Just CDR3 DNA is preserved here, 36 bases in frame from base 1. CDR1 and CDR2 are drawn from the germline V gene: KGHDR, SFDVKD.